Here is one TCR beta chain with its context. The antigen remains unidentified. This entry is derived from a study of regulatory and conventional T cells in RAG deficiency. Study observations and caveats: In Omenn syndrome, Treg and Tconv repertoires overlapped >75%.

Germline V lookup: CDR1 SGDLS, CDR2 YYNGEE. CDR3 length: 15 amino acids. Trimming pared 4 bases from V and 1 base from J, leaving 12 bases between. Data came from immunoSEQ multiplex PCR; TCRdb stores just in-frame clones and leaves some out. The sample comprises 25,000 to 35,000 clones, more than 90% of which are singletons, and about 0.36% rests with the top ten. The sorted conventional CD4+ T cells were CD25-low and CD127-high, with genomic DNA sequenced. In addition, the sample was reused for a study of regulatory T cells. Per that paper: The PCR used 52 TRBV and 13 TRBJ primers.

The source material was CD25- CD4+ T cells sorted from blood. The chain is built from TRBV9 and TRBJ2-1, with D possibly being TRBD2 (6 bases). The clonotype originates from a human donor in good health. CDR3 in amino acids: CASSPREKSYNEQFF. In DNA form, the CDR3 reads TGTGCCAGCAGCCCCCGGGAGAAGTCCTACAATGAGCAGTTCTTC.